Presented here are 22 T cell receptor beta chains from one specimen sequenced in a study of human T cells and chemical hapten exposure. Each CDR3 protein gets one entry after TCRdb re-called the RACE reads with MiXCR. This sample has almost 35,000 distinct CDR3 sequences, with under 13% found just once. The time point is: pre-sensitization, week 0. Treatment given: therapeutic diphenylcyclopropenone sensitization with weekly scalp DPC. Total RNA was extracted from unfractionated whole blood. The sequenced sample was whole blood, obtained in connection with sensitization to the hapten diphenylcyclopropenone (DPC). Receptors were obtained from a man in his fifties or sixties with alopecia areata. Some clones in this sample may be carry-over from other donors' samples.

This clonotype was found a few times. The chain has TRBV11-3 and TRBJ2-1; no firm D call. Looked up from germline, CDR1 is SGHNT and CDR2 is YENEEA. This CDR3 region has 13 residues. Trimming took off 0 bases at V and 10 bases at J, with 10 bases between the two ends. CDR3 nucleotide sequence: TGTGCCAGCAGCTTAGAGTCCGGAAGAGAGCAGTTCTTC. Its translation: CASSLESGREQFF.

This clonotype has a count of ten or more. The chain is built from TRBV12-3 or TRBV12-4 and TRBJ2-5; tentative D call: TRBD1 (5 bases). The CDR3 is made up of 14 amino acids. Trimming removed 1 base from V and 5 bases from J, with 11 bases in between. The CDR3 DNA reads TGTGCCAGCAGTTTAGACCAGGGCTCGGAGACCCAGTACTTC. As protein: CASSLDQGSETQYF.

The rearrangement joins TRBV10-1 to TRBJ1-5; 8 nucleotides agree with TRBD1. Germline V gene data show CDR1 as WNHNN and CDR2 as SYGVQD (reference sequence). The CDR3 is made up of 14 amino acids. J was trimmed by 6 bases and V by 2 bases; bases with no gene match: 3. CDR3 bases: TGCGCCAGCAGTGAGGGGACAGGAGGTCAGCCCCAGCATTTT. Translating gives CASSEGTGGQPQHF.

This clonotype was counted many times. The chain uses TRBV29-1 and TRBJ2-7, with 10 bases fitting TRBD2. The CDR3 loop spans 13 amino acids. Losses at the gene ends were 3 bases for V and 5 bases for J; bases not matched to a gene: 4. Per germline, CDR1 SQVTM and CDR2 ANQGSEA. In nucleotides, the CDR3 is TGCAGCGTTGACGCTAGCGGGAGCCACGAGCAGTACTTC. This encodes CSVDASGSHEQYF.

This chain connects TRBV7-9 to TRBJ1-4; D gene ambiguous. Trimming took 5 bases from V and 8 from J, leaving 12 bases between them. Per the germline V gene, CDR1 is SEHNR and CDR2 is FQNEAQ (reference sequence). This CDR3 comprises 13 residues. The CDR3 region is CASSPSTGEKLFF. CDR3 nucleotides: TGTGCCAGCAGCCCCAGTACCGGGGAAAAACTGTTTTTT.

This clonotype came up many times. V usage is TRBV21-1 and J usage is TRBJ2-3. TRBV21-1 is noted as a pseudogene. The CDR3 consists of 13 residues. CDR3 coding DNA: TGTGCCAGCAGCAAAGAAGGAGCAGATACGCAGTATTTT. This translates into CASSKEGADTQYF.

Turning to this clonotype: A much larger clone lies one base from this, so it may be a read error. The CDR3 loop reads CASSLPHTEEQFF. The CDR3 nucleotides read TGTGCCAGCAGTTTACCCCACACGGAGGAGCAGTTCTTC. The chain combines TRBV28 with TRBJ2-1, with D hard to call. Germline CDR1 reads MDHEN; CDR2 reads SYDVKM. With 2 bases removed from V and 10 bases from J, the gap between germline ends came to 12 bases. The length of the CDR3 is 13 residues.

The CDR3 DNA sequence: TGTGCCAGCAGCCACGAAGGGGACAGGGATCCGCAGTATTTT. This sequence encodes CASSHEGDRDPQYF. The rearrangement links TRBV3-1 to TRBJ2-3, with 9 bases lining up with TRBD1. The length of the CDR3 is 14 residues. V lost 3 bases and J lost 10; bases outside the gene matches: 8. From germline, CDR1 is LGHDT and CDR2 YNNKEL (reference sequence).

This clonotype appeared many times. The genes are TRBV3-1 and TRBJ2-7; D uncertain. This CDR3 region has 13 residues. The germline V and J ends were trimmed by 1 base and 3 bases, with 7 bases remaining between them. The V gene's germline CDR1 is LGHDT and CDR2 YNNKEL (reference sequence). CDR3 in DNA: TGTGCCAGCAGCCAAGGCTACCACTACGAGCAGTACTTC. Translating it yields CASSQGYHYEQYF.

This clonotype was seen repeatedly, ten times or more. The V and J genes are TRBV12-3 or TRBV12-4 and TRBJ2-7; D possibly corresponds to TRBD1 (5 bases). CDR3 length: 15 residues. The V and J ends lost 4 bases and 2 bases respectively, with 15 bases between them. Here the CDR3 DNA reads TGTGCCAGCAGTTCCGGATTGGTAGGGGCCTACGAGCAGTACTTC. Residues: CASSSGLVGAYEQYF.

There are many counts of this clonotype. The chain combines TRBV7-8 with TRBJ1-1; D is unresolved. V was pared by 6 bases and J by 0 bases, with 8 bases between. Germline V lookup: CDR1 SGHVS, CDR2 FQNEAQ. This CDR3 contains 13 residues. CDR3 DNA sequence: TGTGCCAGCAGGCTCGGGGTGAACACTGAAGCTTTCTTT. This codes for CASRLGVNTEAFF.

This clonotype was observed a handful of times. The rearrangement links TRBV7-9 to TRBJ2-5; D unclear. Germline CDR1 and CDR2: SEHNR and FQNEAQ (reference sequence). Trimming shortened V by 5 bases and J by 2 bases, and 12 bases separated the two germline ends. The CDR3 runs 14 residues. The CDR3 DNA reads TGTGCCAGCAGCCCCAGGACGCCGCAAGAGACCCAGTACTTC. It specifies CASSPRTPQETQYF.

This clonotype turned up a few times. A read error may produce the germline difference seen at one junction end. V is TRBV28 and J is TRBJ2-5; 7 positions agree with TRBD1. The germline CDR1 and CDR2 sequences are MDHEN and SYDVKM. The CDR3 has 15 residues. The CDR3 here is CASNLGQDYQETQYF. CDR3 in DNA: TGTGCCAGCAATTTAGGACAGGACTACCAAGAGACCCAGTACTTC.

V gene TRBV5-1 combines with J gene TRBJ2-3; TRBD2 matches at 7 bases. V dropped 4 bases and J dropped 5; count of bases not matched to a gene: 7. The CDR3 is made up of 14 amino acids. Germline V gives CDR1 SGHRS, CDR2 YFSETQ. The CDR3 here is CASSGDWEGDTQYF. The DNA of the CDR3 is TGCGCCAGCAGCGGCGACTGGGAGGGAGATACGCAGTATTTT.

The sample holds a few counts of this clonotype. The chain combines TRBV11-1 with TRBJ2-7; possibly TRBD2 for D (6 bases). V was pared by 6 bases and J by 6 bases, with 24 bases between. The CDR3 has 16 amino acids. Germline V gene lookup returns CDR1 SGHAT and CDR2 FQDESV (reference sequence). This chain's CDR3 is CASSFDSGVSKSEQYF. CDR3 bases: TGTGCCAGCAGTTTCGATAGCGGAGTGAGTAAGAGCGAGCAGTACTTC.

This clonotype was counted at least ten times. This chain joins TRBV18 and TRBJ1-1; no definite D call. Germline CDR1 and CDR2: KGHSH and LQKENI. The CDR3 sequence is 15 residues long. V was cut by 3 bases and J by 1 base, with 12 bases left in between. The CDR3 sequence: CASSPFERPNTEAFF. CDR3 DNA sequence: TGTGCCAGCTCACCCTTCGAAAGGCCGAACACTGAAGCTTTCTTT.

There are a few counts of this clonotype. This chain uses TRBV7-9 with TRBJ1-2, with D possibly matching TRBD1 (5 bases). V lost 3 bases, J lost 4 bases, and 12 bases lay in between. The CDR3 is made up of 14 amino acids. Germline CDR1 SEHNR, CDR2 FQNEAQ (reference sequence). The CDR3 DNA follows: TGTGCCAGCAGCTTTTCGCGGGACTCCTATGGCTACACCTTC. Residues: CASSFSRDSYGYTF.

This clonotype came up many times. V usage is TRBV28 and J usage is TRBJ2-1, with 12 bases lining up with TRBD2. J was trimmed by 7 bases and V by 5 bases; bases with no gene match: 6. CDR1 is MDHEN, CDR2 SYDVKM, per germline. The CDR3 loop spans 15 amino acids. CDR3 in amino acids: CASSRRLAGANEQFF. CDR3 bases: TGTGCCAGCAGTCGTAGACTAGCGGGAGCGAATGAGCAGTTCTTC.

The V and J genes are TRBV20-1 and TRBJ1-6; 10 bases agree with TRBD1. The CDR3 contains 14 residues. Germline V gene data show CDR1 as DFQATT and CDR2 as SNEGSKA (reference sequence). With 2 bases clipped from V and 10 bases from J, the junction kept 5 bases outside the gene matches. CDR3 sequence reads: CSARQGQGRSPLHF. The CDR3, as DNA: TGCAGTGCTAGACAGGGACAGGGGCGGTCACCCCTCCACTTT.

The chain recombines TRBV7-9 with TRBJ2-2, with D maybe TRBD1 (6 bases). The CDR3 is made up of 15 amino acids. The germline V and J ends were trimmed by 7 bases and 5 bases, with 17 bases remaining between them. Per germline, CDR1 SEHNR and CDR2 FQNEAQ (reference sequence). The CDR3 here is CASIPPGQETGELFF. The CDR3 nucleotides are TGTGCCAGCATCCCACCGGGACAAGAAACCGGGGAGCTGTTTTTT.

This clonotype occurred many times. This chain uses TRBV30 with TRBJ2-7; D call uncertain. The V end was cut by 0 bases, the J end by 3 bases, with 9 bases between. Germline CDR1 is GTSNPN and CDR2 is SVGIG (reference sequence). The CDR3 spans 13 residues. The CDR3 loop is CAWSVGPIYEQYF. CDR3 nucleotides: TGTGCCTGGAGTGTAGGGCCGATCTACGAGCAGTACTTC. Based on the CDR3 plus reference TRBV30 and TRBJ2-7, the full variable domain is SQTIHQWPATLVQPVGSPLSLECTVEGTSNPNLYWYRQAAGRGLQLLFYSVGIGQISSEVPQNLSASRPQDRQFILSSKKLLLSDSGFYLCAWSVGPIYEQYFGPGTRLTVT.

This chain uses TRBV10-3 with TRBJ1-5, with 7 positions matching TRBD1. The CDR3 extends over 14 amino acids. V shed 6 bases and J 4 bases; nucleotides not matched to a gene: 6. In germline, CDR1 is ENHRY, CDR2 SYGVKD. CDR3: CAIRPGTDNQPQHF. CDR3 DNA: TGTGCCATCAGGCCCGGGACAGATAATCAGCCCCAGCATTTT.